This TCR beta chain was recorded in a study of blood T cell repertoires in COVID-19. Across the whole study: The study drew acute and convalescent COVID-19 samples from the United States, Italy and Spain.

Sequencing used immunoSEQ multiplex PCR; TCRdb keeps in-frame clones, though not all of them. The sample includes roughly 190,000 clones, around 84% of them seen just once. The CDR3 is 16 residues long. V shed 3 bases, J shed 1 base, and the junction held 4 bases outside the gene matches. Looked up from germline, CDR1 is MNHEY and CDR2 is SMNVEV (reference sequence). Individuals drawn from approximately 26 US areas were about 18 to 95 years old. No more than 2 weeks before study entry, exposed participants had met a case of COVID-19. This receptor was identified in a woman aged 30 to 39 who had been exposed to COVID-19. The rearrangement links TRBV27 to TRBJ2-2; 8 nucleotides agree with TRBD1. Material: PBMCs or T cells enriched from blood (not recorded which). The CDR3 nucleotides are TGTGCCAGCAGTTTTCTAGGACAGGGGAACACCGGGGAGCTGTTTTTT. Protein product: CASSFLGQGNTGELFF.